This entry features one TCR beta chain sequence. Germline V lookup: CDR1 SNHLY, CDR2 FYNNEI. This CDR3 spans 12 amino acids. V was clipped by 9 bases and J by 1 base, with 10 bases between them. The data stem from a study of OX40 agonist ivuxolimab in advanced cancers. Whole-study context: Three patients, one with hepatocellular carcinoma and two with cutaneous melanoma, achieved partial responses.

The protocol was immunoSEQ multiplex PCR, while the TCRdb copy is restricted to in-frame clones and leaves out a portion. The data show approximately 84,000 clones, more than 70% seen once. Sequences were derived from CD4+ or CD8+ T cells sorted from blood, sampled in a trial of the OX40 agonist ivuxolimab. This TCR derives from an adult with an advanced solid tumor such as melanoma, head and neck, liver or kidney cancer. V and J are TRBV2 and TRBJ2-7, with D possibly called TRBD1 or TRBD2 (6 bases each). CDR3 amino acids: CASGGRSYEQYF. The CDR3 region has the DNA TGTGCCAGTGGGGGGCGTTCCTACGAGCAGTACTTC.